This entry lists 26 T cell receptor beta chains sequenced from one sample in a study of cytomegalovirus exposure and HLA in healthy donors. This PCR relied on a set of 60 Vbeta primers and 13 Jbeta primers. Data came from immunoSEQ multiplex PCR; TCRdb stores just in-frame clones and leaves some out. The data hold around 180,000 clones, with more than 80% observed a single time. Sequenced input: PBMCs. Receptors originate from a man younger than 30 in good health and CMV-seronegative.

This chain links TRBV5-6 with TRBJ1-4; 7 bases agree with TRBD1. V was pared by 4 bases and J by 5 bases, with 8 bases of the junction left unmatched. Germline CDR1 reads SGHDT; CDR2 reads YYEEEE. The CDR3 covers 15 residues. The CDR3 bases are TGTGCCAGCAGCGCGGTCGGGACAGTGAATGAAAAACTGTTTTTT. It encodes CASSAVGTVNEKLFF.

The chain combines TRBV29-1 with TRBJ1-1; 10 bases match TRBD1. CDR1 SQVTM and CDR2 ANQGSEA come from the germline V gene. Unmatched junction bases numbered 5, after V lost 1 base and J lost 0 bases. The length of the CDR3 is 16 residues. The CDR3 bases are TGCAGCGTTGAAGTTAGACAGGGGGCGTTGAACACTGAAGCTTTCTTT. This translates into CSVEVRQGALNTEAFF.

The gene calls are TRBV7-9 and TRBJ2-1; D gene uncertain. Trimming stripped 2 bases from V and 2 bases from J, with 10 bases between. The germline CDR1 and CDR2 sequences are SEHNR and FQNEAQ (reference sequence). The CDR3 runs 15 residues. CDR3 amino acids: CASSLRGTPYNEQFF. CDR3 nucleotides: TGTGCCAGCAGCTTAAGAGGAACACCCTACAATGAGCAGTTCTTC.

The V and J genes are TRBV27 and TRBJ2-5, with a weak D call TRBD1 (5 bases). Germline CDR1 is MNHEY and CDR2 is SMNVEV (reference sequence). The CDR3 extends over 10 amino acids. The ends were cut back, 7 bases at V and 5 bases at J, with 5 bases in the middle. CDR3 region: CASKGETQYF. The CDR3 DNA reads TGTGCCAGCAAGGGGGAGACCCAGTACTTC.

The chain links TRBV20-1 to TRBJ1-4, with 8 bases matching TRBD1. CDR3 size: 11 residues. The germline V gene has CDR1 DFQATT and CDR2 SNEGSKA (reference sequence). CDR3 bases: TGCAGAACAGGGGGGAATGAAAAACTGTTTTTT. Protein product: CRTGGNEKLFF.

This chain links TRBV5-1 with TRBJ2-2; tentative D call: TRBD1 (6 bases). Trimming cost V 6 bases and J 1 base, with 10 bases left between them. This CDR3 has 14 residues. Germline V gives CDR1 SGHRS, CDR2 YFSETQ. The DNA for the CDR3 is TGCGCCAGCACACCCAGGGGGAACACCGGGGAGCTGTTTTTT. Amino acids: CASTPRGNTGELFF.

The V call is TRBV19, the J call TRBJ1-1, with unresolved D. Germline values: CDR1 LNHDA, CDR2 SQIVND (reference sequence). This CDR3 has 16 residues. V was cut by 0 bases and J by 0 bases, with 11 bases left in between. Written as DNA, the CDR3 is TGTGCCAGTAGTATAGATCCTGGGCCTCTGAACACTGAAGCTTTCTTT. Its protein is CASSIDPGPLNTEAFF.

This chain connects TRBV28 to TRBJ2-7; D perhaps matches TRBD1 (5 bases). V lost 2 bases and J lost 2, with 13 bases in between. CDR1 is MDHEN and CDR2 is SYDVKM in the germline V gene. The CDR3 spans 15 residues. The CDR3 region has the DNA TGTGCCAGCAGTTTACTAGGGGCTGGGCCCTACGAGCAGTACTTC. Its translation is CASSLLGAGPYEQYF.

V usage is TRBV11-2 and J usage is TRBJ1-3, with 8 positions matching TRBD1. V shed 3 bases and J 4 bases; nucleotides not matched to a gene: 2. Germline V gene lookup returns CDR1 SGHAT and CDR2 FQNNGV. CDR3 length: 14 amino acids. This CDR3 is CASSLDRVGNTIYF. CDR3 sequence (DNA): TGTGCCAGCAGCTTGGACAGGGTGGGAAACACCATATATTTT.

This clone occurred a few times. The chain has TRBV23-1 and TRBJ2-7; TRBD1 agrees at 9 bases. TRBV23-1 is classed as an ORF, of uncertain function. The CDR3 is 18 residues long. The V and J ends lost 2 bases and 1 base, in that order; junction bases with no gene match: 12. CDR3 in amino acids: CASSQKPGQGPRSYEQYF. The CDR3 DNA sequence: TGCGCCAGCAGTCAAAAGCCGGGACAGGGTCCTAGGTCCTACGAGCAGTACTTC.

The chain employs TRBV4-1 and TRBJ2-3, with 13 bases lining up with TRBD2. The ends lost 5 bases at V and 4 bases at J; junction bases unmatched: 3. The CDR3 has 15 amino acids. The germline CDR1 and CDR2 sequences are MGHRA and YSYEKL. CDR3 loop: CASSTTSGGPDTQYF. CDR3 DNA: TGCGCCAGCAGCACGACTAGCGGGGGGCCAGATACGCAGTATTTT.

CDR3 DNA: TGTGCCAGCAGCATAGCGGGGGGGGGTTACAATGAGCAGTTCTTC. The encoded protein is CASSIAGGGYNEQFF. The rearrangement links TRBV6-1 to TRBJ2-1; 11 nucleotides line up with TRBD2. Germline CDR1 and CDR2: MNHNS and SASEGT. J was trimmed by 4 bases and V by 6 bases; bases with no gene match: 5. The CDR3 consists of 15 residues.

This sequence joins TRBV6-1 and TRBJ1-2; perhaps TRBD1 as D (6 bases). Germline V gene lookup returns CDR1 MNHNS and CDR2 SASEGT. CDR3 size: 15 residues. The V end was cut by 5 bases, the J end by 5 bases, with 18 bases between. CDR3 sequence reads: CASSLLQGSRYGYTF. The CDR3 DNA reads TGTGCCAGCAGTCTATTACAGGGTTCGCGGTATGGCTACACCTTC.

CDR3 bases: TGTGCCAGCAGTCGACAGGGGGGCATTCAGTACTTC. Its protein product is CASSRQGGIQYF. The rearrangement joins TRBV27 to TRBJ2-4; 9 nucleotides match TRBD1. Germline V gene lookup returns CDR1 MNHEY and CDR2 SMNVEV (reference sequence). V gave up 5 bases and J gave up 9 bases; unmatched junction bases: 2. CDR3 length: 12 amino acids.

CDR3 in amino acids: CASSSSRDILLREKLFF. In nucleotides, the CDR3 is TGTGCCAGCAGCTCGTCCCGGGACATTCTCTTGCGAGAAAAACTGTTTTTT. The chain combines TRBV7-2 with TRBJ1-4, with D maybe TRBD1 (6 bases). Germline CDR1 is SGHTA and CDR2 is FQGNSA. Deletions cut 4 bases from V and 8 bases from J, with 23 bases between. The CDR3 runs to 17 residues.

This chain links TRBV13 with TRBJ2-3; 11 bases line up with TRBD2. V was pared by 5 bases and J by 3 bases, with 4 bases of the junction left unmatched. CDR1 is PRHDT, CDR2 FYEKMQ, per germline (reference sequence). The CDR3 length is 15 residues. The CDR3 DNA sequence: TGTGCCAGCAGCCTGGGGACTAGCGGAACAGATACGCAGTATTTT. The encoded protein is CASSLGTSGTDTQYF.

The chain has TRBV5-6 and TRBJ1-6, with D perhaps matching TRBD1 (6 bases). The germline gives CDR1 SGHDT, CDR2 YYEEEE. The CDR3 extends over 15 amino acids. The ends were cut back, 1 base at V and 5 bases at J, with 10 bases in the middle. The CDR3, as DNA: TGTGCCAGCAGCTTGCAGGGGCTGCATAATTCACCCCTCCACTTT. It specifies CASSLQGLHNSPLHF.

The chain recombines TRBV5-1 with TRBJ2-7; perhaps TRBD2 as D (5 bases). The germline gives CDR1 SGHRS, CDR2 YFSETQ. Between the trimmed V and J ends, which lost 1 base and 3 bases, there was a span of 11 bases. The CDR3 consists of 14 residues. This chain's CDR3 is CASSLTPAVYEQYF. In nucleotides, the CDR3 is TGCGCCAGCAGCTTGACCCCAGCGGTCTACGAGCAGTACTTC.

The chain uses TRBV27 and TRBJ1-5; D is unclear. V dropped 0 bases and J dropped 4 bases, with 4 bases sitting between them. Germline CDR1 and CDR2: MNHEY and SMNVEV (reference sequence). The CDR3 is 13 residues long. The CDR3 DNA sequence: TGTGCCAGCAGTTTATCAACTAATCAGCCCCAGCATTTT. This encodes CASSLSTNQPQHF.

The CDR3, as DNA: TGTGCCTGGAGTCCCGGACAGTTTGAAGCTTTCTTT. This encodes CAWSPGQFEAFF. The chain carries TRBV30 and TRBJ1-1; possibly TRBD1 for D (6 bases). The germline CDR1 and CDR2 sequences are GTSNPN and SVGIG (reference sequence). This CDR3 has 12 residues. Deletions cut 2 bases from V and 7 bases from J, with 11 bases between. Variable domain in full (rest from reference TRBV30 and TRBJ1-1): SQTIHQWPATLVQPVGSPLSLECTVEGTSNPNLYWYRQAAGRGLQLLFYSVGIGQISSEVPQNLSASRPQDRQFILSSKKLLLSDSGFYLCAWSPGQFEAFFGQGTRLTVV.

The rearrangement links TRBV28 to TRBJ1-5; no reliable D call. The CDR3 has 14 amino acids. CDR1 and CDR2 (germline): MDHEN, SYDVKM. Between the trimmed V and J ends, which lost 1 base and 1 base, there was a span of 5 bases. The CDR3 DNA is TGTGCCAGCAGTTTATCCCTAAGCAATCAGCCCCAGCATTTT. Translation gives CASSLSLSNQPQHF.

V is TRBV28 and J is TRBJ2-3; 9 bases map to TRBD2. V was clipped by 10 bases and J by 2 bases; unmatched bases: 4. The CDR3 totals 13 residues. Germline assignment: CDR1 MDHEN and CDR2 SYDVKM. CDR3 loop: CATVAGVTDTQYF. For the CDR3, the DNA is TGTGCCACCGTAGCGGGAGTCACAGATACGCAGTATTTT.

In the case of this clone: Other DNA sequences in this specimen translate into the identical CDR3. The CDR3 spells CASSSSSYEQYF. For the CDR3, the DNA is TGTGCCAGCAGTTCGAGCTCCTACGAGCAGTACTTC. V and J are TRBV28 and TRBJ2-7, with D unclear. Germline V gene sequence: CDR1 MDHEN, CDR2 SYDVKM. This CDR3 is built from 12 residues. The V end lost 4 bases, the J end lost 0 bases, and 4 bases lay between the germline ends.

The chain recombines TRBV7-9 with TRBJ2-7; 14 nucleotides align to TRBD2. Germline CDR1 is SEHNR and CDR2 is FQNEAQ (reference sequence). The CDR3 has 17 amino acids. Unmatched junction bases numbered 12, after V lost 4 bases and J lost 7 bases. The CDR3 nucleotides read TGTGCCAGCAGCTCGACTAGCGGGAGGGCCGTATGGAGGGAGCAGTACTTC. Protein: CASSSTSGRAVWREQYF.

This clone was found a few times. V gene TRBV5-6 combines with J gene TRBJ1-4, with D possibly matching TRBD1 (5 bases). V was shortened by 3 bases and J by 6 bases, with 18 bases between the two germline ends. Germline CDR1 is SGHDT and CDR2 is YYEEEE. The CDR3 totals 16 residues. The CDR3 bases are TGTGCCAGCAGCTACTGGGGACTTAAGGAGCATGAAAAACTGTTTTTT. This translates into CASSYWGLKEHEKLFF.

A single count supports this clone. The chain employs TRBV4-1 and TRBJ2-2; the D is unclear. Per germline, CDR1 MGHRA and CDR2 YSYEKL. Trimming left V 0 bases short and J 6 bases short, with 17 bases between. This CDR3 contains 17 residues. CDR3 region: CASSQEFPVSLAGELFF. CDR3 coding DNA: TGCGCCAGCAGCCAAGAGTTTCCCGTGAGTCTTGCCGGGGAGCTGTTTTTT.